The 19 T cell receptor beta chains listed next were all sequenced from one sample in a study of control samples from healthy donors and cancer patients. Profiled with immunoSEQ multiplex PCR; TCRdb holds only in-frame clones, not every one. In the table there are about 410,000 clones, 75% to 95% of which are singletons. The source material was PBMCs. These receptors originate from a man in his forties or fifties with head and neck cancer.

The chain couples TRBV4-2 to TRBJ2-1, with a possible D match to TRBD1 (6 bases). CDR1 and CDR2 from the germline V gene are LGHNA and YNFKEQ. V was pared by 3 bases and J by 6 bases, with 15 bases between. The CDR3 totals 15 residues. CDR3 nucleotides: TGTGCCAGCAGCCATCTGACAGGCACGGGCAATGAGCAGTTCTTC. It is translated as CASSHLTGTGNEQFF.

The chain couples TRBV9 to TRBJ2-5, with D possibly being TRBD2 (5 bases). The V and J ends lost 4 bases and 5 bases respectively, with 12 bases between them. Germline CDR1 is SGDLS and CDR2 is YYNGEE. CDR3 size: 13 residues. DNA for the CDR3: TGTGCCAGCAGCCAGGAGGTCCATGAGACCCAGTACTTC. The encoded protein is CASSQEVHETQYF.

The chain carries TRBV11-2 and TRBJ2-7; perhaps TRBD2 as D (6 bases). Trimming removed 5 bases from V and 12 bases from J, with 20 bases in between. The CDR3 is made up of 13 amino acids. Germline assignment: CDR1 SGHAT and CDR2 FQNNGV. For the CDR3, the DNA is TGTGCCAGCAGCCGAAACCAGGCCGGGGAGGCGTACTTC. This codes for CASSRNQAGEAYF.

This rearrangement joins TRBV4-3 to TRBJ2-1, with unresolved D. The CDR3 consists of 18 residues. V shed 0 bases and J shed 5 bases, with 20 bases lying between them. Germline CDR1 and CDR2: LGHNA and YSLEER. CDR3 amino acids: CASSQDPGLRAVHNEQFF. In nucleotides, the CDR3 is TGCGCCAGCAGCCAAGATCCGGGCCTTCGAGCTGTCCACAATGAGCAGTTCTTC.

The chain employs TRBV19 and TRBJ1-1; D is unclear. Germline V gene data show CDR1 as LNHDA and CDR2 as SQIVND (reference sequence). The CDR3 has 16 amino acids. With 3 bases removed from V and 4 bases from J, the gap between germline ends came to 18 bases. CDR3 bases: TGTGCCAGTAGTATTGGAGGGAGGCGGGCGGGCACTGAAGCTTTCTTT. It translates to CASSIGGRRAGTEAFF.

This clone occurred a few times. The chain is built from TRBV19 and TRBJ1-2; D is ambiguous. Germline loops: CDR1 LNHDA, CDR2 SQIVND (reference sequence). V gave up 6 bases and J gave up 8 bases, with 19 bases separating them. The CDR3 extends over 14 amino acids. The CDR3 DNA reads TGTGCCAGTAGGGGATCGTCGACCCGGCGAGGCTACACCTTC. It encodes CASRGSSTRRGYTF. The complete variable domain, with remaining parts taken from reference TRBV19 and TRBJ1-2, reads DGGITQSPKYLFRKEGQNVTLSCEQNLNHDAMYWYRQDPGQGLRLIYYSQIVNDFQKGDIAEGYSVSREKKESFPLTVTSAQKNPTAFYLCASRGSSTRRGYTFGSGTRLTVV.

The CDR3, as DNA: TGTGCCAGCTCGCAAGCGTCAGTTTTCCCGAACACTGAAGCTTTCTTT. Translation gives CASSQASVFPNTEAFF. J is TRBJ1-1 and V is TRBV18; D is unresolved. V dropped 6 bases and J dropped 1 base, with 18 bases sitting between them. Germline V CDR1 and CDR2: KGHSH, LQKENI. The CDR3 has 16 amino acids.

The chain employs TRBV5-1 and TRBJ1-3; no clear D. This CDR3 has 13 residues. V was trimmed by 4 bases and J by 9 bases, leaving 14 bases between them. CDR1 is SGHRS and CDR2 is YFSETQ in the germline V gene. The CDR3 nucleotides read TGCGCCAGCAGCGAGGAGGGCGACGGCACCATATATTTT. Its protein is CASSEEGDGTIYF.

The chain joins TRBV12-5 to TRBJ1-1; D is ambiguous. Trimming pared 9 bases from V and 0 bases from J, leaving 11 bases between. The CDR3 totals 13 residues. Germline V CDR1 and CDR2: LGHNT, FRNRAP. CDR3 amino acids: CASRKGMNTEAFF. The CDR3 DNA follows: TGTGCTAGCCGTAAAGGTATGAACACTGAAGCTTTCTTT.

The chain recombines TRBV4-1 with TRBJ2-5, with 10 bases identical to TRBD1. Trimming cost V 4 bases and J 5 bases; bases outside gene matches: 7. CDR3 size: 15 residues. The germline CDR1 and CDR2 sequences are MGHRA and YSYEKL. The DNA of the CDR3 is TGCGCCAGCAGCCTGGGACAGGGGTGGTTGGAGACCCAGTACTTC. Translating gives CASSLGQGWLETQYF.

The gene calls are TRBV11-3 and TRBJ1-1; TRBD1 might be the D (5 bases). The CDR3 spans 13 residues. With 3 bases removed from V and 3 bases from J, the gap between germline ends came to 8 bases. Germline V CDR1 and CDR2: SGHNT, YENEEA. The CDR3 DNA sequence: TGTGCCAGCAGCTTTGACAGCTACACTGAAGCTTTCTTT. This translates into CASSFDSYTEAFF.

The chain uses TRBV6-6 and TRBJ2-5, with D possibly matching TRBD1 (5 bases). The CDR3 covers 15 residues. Trimming stripped 2 bases from V and 5 bases from J, with 15 bases between. From germline, CDR1 is MNHNY and CDR2 SVGAGI (reference sequence). CDR3 region: CASSYGHLGQETQYF. Written as DNA, the CDR3 is TGTGCCAGCAGTTACGGTCACTTGGGGCAGGAGACCCAGTACTTC.

V is TRBV5-5 and J is TRBJ2-1; D ambiguous. Per germline, CDR1 SGHKS and CDR2 YYEKEE (reference sequence). With 0 bases removed from V and 0 bases from J, the gap between germline ends came to 10 bases. The CDR3 spans 16 residues. CDR3 DNA sequence: TGTGCCAGCAGCTTGGGGCAGGACCTCTCCTACAATGAGCAGTTCTTC. Translating gives CASSLGQDLSYNEQFF.

V usage is TRBV4-1 and J usage is TRBJ2-7, with D perhaps matching TRBD1 or TRBD2 (5 bases each). Germline CDR1 is MGHRA and CDR2 is YSYEKL. V was trimmed by 3 bases and J by 6 bases, leaving 9 bases between them. This CDR3 is 12 amino acids long. CDR3 amino acids: CASSHRGGEQYF. The CDR3 region has the DNA TGCGCCAGCAGCCATCGGGGCGGCGAGCAGTACTTC.

The V gene is TRBV2, the J gene TRBJ2-1, with D perhaps matching TRBD2 (6 bases). The CDR3 runs to 15 residues. The germline V gene has CDR1 SNHLY and CDR2 FYNNEI. Trimming left V 6 bases short and J 3 bases short, with 15 bases between. The CDR3 loop is CASRRGLANYNEQFF. CDR3 sequence (DNA): TGTGCCAGCAGAAGAGGGCTAGCGAACTACAATGAGCAGTTCTTC.

V gene TRBV28 combines with J gene TRBJ1-2; no reliable D call. V was shortened by 2 bases and J by 4 bases, with 11 bases between the two germline ends. The CDR3 length is 14 residues. CDR1 and CDR2 (germline): MDHEN, SYDVKM. CDR3 amino acids: CASSLEGRLYGYTF. The CDR3 nucleotides read TGTGCCAGCAGTTTAGAGGGAAGACTCTATGGCTACACCTTC.

The chain recombines TRBV3-1 (or the pseudogene TRBV3-2) with TRBJ1-1; tentatively, D is TRBD1 (5 bases). Per germline, CDR1 LGHDT and CDR2 YNNKEL (reference sequence). V gave up 4 bases and J gave up 2 bases, with 14 bases separating them. CDR3 length equals 15 residues. The CDR3 is CASSPFGAPNTEAFF. The CDR3 region has the DNA TGTGCCAGCAGCCCGTTCGGGGCCCCAAACACTGAAGCTTTCTTT.

CDR3 residues: CASSSTIGEKLFF. Here the CDR3 DNA reads TGTGCCAGCAGTTCGACTATAGGCGAAAAACTGTTTTTT. This chain connects TRBV6-5 to TRBJ1-4, with D uncertain. This CDR3 is 13 amino acids long. Between the trimmed V and J ends, which lost 4 bases and 8 bases, there was a span of 11 bases. Germline V gene data show CDR1 as MNHEY and CDR2 as SVGAGI.

V usage is TRBV28 and J usage is TRBJ1-5; no clear D. Germline CDR1 MDHEN, CDR2 SYDVKM. The V and J ends lost 6 bases and 2 bases respectively, with 14 bases between them. The CDR3 runs 15 residues. CDR3 bases: TGTGCCAGCAGGTCCCGCGGGATCGGCAATCAGCCCCAGCATTTT. Protein sequence: CASRSRGIGNQPQHF.